The clone carrying this T cell receptor (beta chain) was seen just once. Its antigen is unknown. Scientists ran DNA taken from cultured CD4+ T cells through the Oncomine TCR Beta short-read assay for sequencing. DNA came from CD4+ T cells after culture. A single record per CDR3 protein comes from TCRdb applying MiXCR to the PCR reads. The table records approximately 9,100 distinct CDR3 sequences, 30% to 45% of them present only once. CDR3 length: 16 residues. The V gene end was trimmed by 4 bases and the J gene end by 2 bases; junction bases not matched to a gene: 10. Germline CDR1 and CDR2: SGDLS and YYNGEE. Treatment of the sample: roughly ten-day PBMC culture with coronavirus spike peptide pools or control peptides (ViraFEST assay). During the years 2011-2018, before the COVID-19 pandemic, the unexposed donor's CD4+ T cells were collected. ViraFEST relied on peptide pools to expand antigen-specific T cells; the TCRs were sequenced afterward. After about ten days of culture, CD4+ T cells were negatively selected.

This record comes from a study of vaccination and CD4 T cells after COVID-19. Study-level information: The stimulating agents, overlapping spike peptides, came from SARS-CoV-2, HCoV-NL63, HCoV-OC43 and HCoV-229E. A CEFX pool, an HIV-1 Nef pool, or no peptide went to control cultures.

The specimen sequenced was CD4+ T cells from blood, cultured in vitro. The gene calls are TRBV9 and TRBJ2-7, with TRBD2 identical over 9 bases. This clonotype originated in a human donor in good health. The CDR3 sequence: CASSTAAGGVPYEQYF. CDR3 DNA sequence: TGTGCCAGCAGCACCGCCGCGGGAGGGGTGCCCTACGAGCAGTACTTC. Together with reference TRBV9 and TRBJ2-7, the CDR3 gives the full variable domain: DSGVTQTPKHLITATGQRVTLRCSPRSGDLSVYWYQQSLDQGLQFLIQYYNGEERAKGNILERFSAQQFPDLHSELNLSSLELGDSALYFCASSTAAGGVPYEQYFGPGTRLTVT.